Detailed here is one T cell receptor (beta chain). Assay: immunoSEQ multiplex PCR; the TCRdb copy retains only in-frame clones and omits some. The data show 69,000 or so clones, roughly 93% seen once. This sample was taken from a study of T cell changes during pregnancy in multiple sclerosis. Germline CDR1 reads MDHEN; CDR2 reads SYDVKM. The germline V and J ends were trimmed by 5 bases and 5 bases, with 18 bases remaining between them. The CDR3 contains 15 residues. The chain links TRBV28 to TRBJ1-1; D possibly corresponds to TRBD1 (5 bases). The sample in question was peripheral blood, obtained in the third trimester of pregnancy. The TCR originated in a female donor with multiple sclerosis, enrolled in a pregnancy study. CDR3 sequence (DNA): TGTGCCAGCAGTCCCCAGACAGCGGGGATAACTGAAGCTTTCTTT. Protein sequence: CASSPQTAGITEAFF.